These 29 T cell receptor beta chains came from one sample sequenced in a study of blood T cell repertoires in COVID-19. Using immunoSEQ multiplex PCR, the repertoire was profiled, and TCRdb retains in-frame clones only, with some absent. The table records about 60,000 clones, 60% to 80% of them present only once. The sequencing sample was made of peripheral blood. Source of these receptors: a man at least 80 years old with acute or convalescent COVID-19.

CDR3 DNA: TGTGCCAGCAGCTTGGACGGGTTTCAGCCCCAGCATTTT. Its protein product is CASSLDGFQPQHF. The chain links TRBV5-4 to TRBJ1-5, with no clear D. There are 13 residues in the CDR3. V was cut by 0 bases and J by 6 bases, with 7 bases left in between. CDR1 SGHNT and CDR2 YYREEE come from the germline V gene (reference sequence).

The rearrangement joins TRBV19 to TRBJ2-5; D is perhaps TRBD1 (6 bases). Per the germline V gene, CDR1 is LNHDA and CDR2 is SQIVND (reference sequence). The V end lost 3 bases, the J end lost 2 bases, and 13 bases lay between the germline ends. This CDR3 has 15 residues. Here the CDR3 reads CASSILGHDQETQYF. The CDR3 DNA sequence: TGTGCCAGTAGTATCCTGGGACACGATCAAGAGACCCAGTACTTC.

The V and J genes are TRBV19 and TRBJ1-2; D is perhaps TRBD1 (6 bases). This CDR3 is 15 amino acids long. V was pared by 3 bases and J by 4 bases, with 15 bases between. CDR1 LNHDA and CDR2 SQIVND come from the germline V gene (reference sequence). The CDR3 loop reads CASSMAGADSYGYTF. Here the CDR3 DNA reads TGTGCCAGTAGTATGGCAGGGGCCGACAGCTATGGCTACACCTTC.

The rearrangement links TRBV28 to TRBJ2-5, with 7 positions matching TRBD1. Germline trimming cut 7 bases from V and 5 bases from J; bases unmatched to any gene: 10. CDR3 length: 14 amino acids. Germline V gene data show CDR1 as MDHEN and CDR2 as SYDVKM. In DNA form, the CDR3 reads TGTGCCAGCACCGTACAGGGGAGCAAGGAGACCCAGTACTTC. Translation gives CASTVQGSKETQYF.

This clone was recorded only once. The rearrangement joins TRBV7-9 to TRBJ2-5; possibly TRBD2 for D (6 bases). V lost 8 bases, J lost 5 bases, and 6 bases lay in between. CDR1 is SEHNR, CDR2 FQNEAQ, per germline (reference sequence). The CDR3 is made up of 10 amino acids. CDR3 residues: CASGRETQYF. DNA for the CDR3: TGTGCCAGCGGGAGGGAGACCCAGTACTTC.

The chain is built from TRBV5-1 and TRBJ1-4; 8 bases agree with TRBD1. Germline CDR1 is SGHRS and CDR2 is YFSETQ. This CDR3 is built from 14 residues. J lost 7 bases, V lost 4 bases, and 6 bases had no gene match. The CDR3 protein is CASSRQGNGEKLFF. The CDR3 nucleotides read TGCGCCAGCAGCCGACAGGGGAACGGTGAAAAACTGTTTTTT.

The chain has TRBV19 and TRBJ2-7; 9 nucleotides align to TRBD1. This CDR3 comprises 15 residues. Germline V gene sequence: CDR1 LNHDA, CDR2 SQIVND (reference sequence). Trimming removed 3 bases from V and 6 bases from J; junction bases left unmatched: 9. The CDR3 DNA reads as TGTGCCAGTAGTATCGTGTTGGGACAGGGTACCGAGCAGTACTTC. It translates to CASSIVLGQGTEQYF.

The chain uses TRBV3-1 (or the pseudogene TRBV3-2) and TRBJ1-6, with 8 bases lining up with TRBD1. V dropped 1 base and J dropped 14; count of bases not matched to a gene: 4. Germline V gene lookup returns CDR1 LGHDT and CDR2 YNNKEL (reference sequence). The CDR3 has 13 amino acids. In nucleotides, the CDR3 is TGTGCCAGCAGCCAAGGGGACAGGTCTTCCCTCCACTTT. Translation: CASSQGDRSSLHF.

This sequence joins TRBV7-8 and TRBJ2-6, with TRBD2 matching 7 bases. Looked up from germline, CDR1 is SGHVS and CDR2 is FQNEAQ. J was trimmed by 0 bases and V by 5 bases; bases with no gene match: 10. This CDR3 has 18 amino acids. CDR3 coding DNA: TGTGCCAGCAGCCCCCGGTCAGCGGGAAACTCTGGGGCCAACGTCCTGACTTTC. It encodes CASSPRSAGNSGANVLTF. The variable domain in full, completed from reference TRBV7-8 and TRBJ2-6, reads GAGVSQSPRYKVAKRGQDVALRCDPISGHVSLFWYQQALGQGPEFLTYFQNEAQLDKSGLPSDRFFAERPEGSVSTLKIQRTQQEDSAVYLCASSPRSAGNSGANVLTFGAGSRLTVL.

J is TRBJ1-5 and V is TRBV5-5; TRBD1 matches 11 bases. Germline CDR1 SGHKS, CDR2 YYEKEE (reference sequence). This CDR3 region has 16 residues. Losses at the gene ends were 7 bases for V and 11 bases for J; bases not matched to a gene: 17. CDR3 DNA sequence: TGTGCCAGCTCAATTGGGACCGGGACAGGGGGTATCGCCCAGCATTTT. This translates into CASSIGTGTGGIAQHF. The variable domain in full, completed from reference TRBV5-5 and TRBJ1-5, reads DAGVTQSPTHLIKTRGQQVTLRCSPISGHKSVSWYQQVLGQGPQFIFQYYEKEERGRGNFPDRFSARQFPNYSSELNVNALLLGDSALYLCASSIGTGTGGIAQHFGDGTRLSIL.

The chain recombines TRBV5-1 with TRBJ2-5; 9 positions agree with TRBD2. This CDR3 contains 16 residues. With V trimmed by 4 bases and J by 6 bases, 13 bases remained unmatched. Germline V CDR1 and CDR2: SGHRS, YFSETQ. CDR3 region: CASSPEEVAGAKTQYF. In nucleotides, the CDR3 is TGCGCCAGCAGCCCGGAGGAGGTAGCGGGGGCCAAGACCCAGTACTTC.

This chain joins TRBV5-6 and TRBJ2-7; TRBD1 matches 7 bases. Germline CDR1 and CDR2: SGHDT and YYEEEE. The CDR3 spans 13 residues. J gave up 2 bases and V 6 bases, and 5 bases lay outside the gene matches. In DNA form, the CDR3 reads TGTGCCAGCACCCGGGACAGAACCTACGAGCAGTACTTC. This gives the protein CASTRDRTYEQYF.

This clone was seen only a few times. The chain employs TRBV7-2 and TRBJ1-1; D might be TRBD1 (5 bases). With 1 base removed from V and 2 bases from J, the gap between germline ends came to 11 bases. The CDR3 covers 15 residues. Germline loops: CDR1 SGHTA, CDR2 FQGNSA. The CDR3 DNA follows: TGTGCCAGCAGCTTAGAGCAGGGCGTCAACACTGAAGCTTTCTTT. Translated, it gives CASSLEQGVNTEAFF. Full variable domain (outside the CDR3, taken from reference TRBV7-2 and TRBJ1-1): GAGVSQSPSNKVTEKGKDVELRCDPISGHTALYWYRQSLGQGLEFLIYFQGNSAPDKSGLPSDRFSAERTGGSVSTLTIQRTQQEDSAVYLCASSLEQGVNTEAFFGQGTRLTVV.

The sample holds a few counts of this clone. The chain joins TRBV3-1 (or the pseudogene TRBV3-2) to TRBJ1-2, with 7 positions matching TRBD1. The V gene's germline CDR1 is LGHDT and CDR2 YNNKEL (reference sequence). J was trimmed by 7 bases and V by 6 bases; bases with no gene match: 8. The CDR3 length is 13 residues. As DNA, the CDR3 is TGTGCCAGCAGAGGACAGGTCTCCAGTGGCTACACCTTC. Translated: CASRGQVSSGYTF.

The chain links TRBV7-9 to TRBJ1-5; 7 bases align to TRBD1. J lost 5 bases, V lost 2 bases, and 9 bases had no gene match. The length of the CDR3 is 16 residues. Germline CDR1 reads SEHNR; CDR2 reads FQNEAQ (reference sequence). This CDR3 is CASSLSGRGKYQPQHF. CDR3 coding DNA: TGTGCCAGCAGCTTAAGCGGCAGGGGGAAGTATCAGCCCCAGCATTTT.

The chain couples TRBV11-3 to TRBJ1-1, with D possibly being TRBD1 (6 bases). Trimming took off 4 bases at V and 2 bases at J, with 14 bases between the two ends. Germline CDR1 and CDR2: SGHNT and YENEEA. The CDR3 length is 15 residues. The DNA of the CDR3 is TGTGCCAGCAGCTCCAGGACAGCCCCTAACACTGAAGCTTTCTTT. It encodes CASSSRTAPNTEAFF.

The rearrangement links TRBV10-3 to TRBJ2-1; 10 bases are shared with TRBD2. The trim removed 3 bases at V and 10 bases at J, leaving 9 bases unmatched. CDR1 and CDR2 from the germline V gene are ENHRY and SYGVKD. CDR3 length: 15 amino acids. CDR3 nucleotide sequence: TGTGCCATCAGTGATCTTAGACTAGCGGGCCGCGAGCAGTTCTTC. Translated, it gives CAISDLRLAGREQFF.

The V gene is TRBV9, the J gene TRBJ2-5, with D maybe TRBD2 (6 bases). Deletions cut 4 bases from V and 3 bases from J, with 19 bases between. CDR1 SGDLS and CDR2 YYNGEE come from the germline V gene. The CDR3 is made up of 16 amino acids. CDR3 nucleotide sequence: TGTGCCAGCAGCCAGTCTACGGATTGGGGGGAAGAGACCCAGTACTTC. It encodes CASSQSTDWGEETQYF.

The V call is TRBV30, the J call TRBJ1-2; D gene uncertain. In germline, CDR1 is GTSNPN, CDR2 SVGIG (reference sequence). CDR3 length: 12 amino acids. Trimming shortened V by 2 bases and J by 6 bases, and 10 bases separated the two germline ends. For the CDR3, the DNA is TGTGCCTGGAGTAGTGACCTAGATGGCTACACCTTC. This codes for CAWSSDLDGYTF.

The chain joins TRBV9 to TRBJ1-5, with 7 bases fitting TRBD1. Per the germline V gene, CDR1 is SGDLS and CDR2 is YYNGEE. The CDR3 runs 15 residues. The J segment lost 3 bases and the V segment lost 4 bases, leaving 7 bases of the junction unmatched. The CDR3 protein is CASSRDRDPNQPQHF. Here the CDR3 DNA reads TGTGCCAGCAGCCGAGACAGGGATCCCAATCAGCCCCAGCATTTT.

The chain uses TRBV29-1 and TRBJ2-2; D call uncertain. Trimming cost V 3 bases and J 0 bases, with 8 bases left between them. Germline CDR1 is SQVTM and CDR2 is ANQGSEA. The CDR3 runs 14 residues. CDR3: CSVDGQSNTGELFF. In nucleotides, the CDR3 is TGCAGCGTTGATGGTCAGTCGAACACCGGGGAGCTGTTTTTT.

The rearrangement links TRBV9 to TRBJ1-1; the D gene is possibly TRBD1 (5 bases). This CDR3 has 11 amino acids. V was shortened by 3 bases and J by 10 bases, with 10 bases between the two germline ends. Germline V gives CDR1 SGDLS, CDR2 YYNGEE. This CDR3 is CASSGGLGAFF. DNA for the CDR3: TGTGCCAGCAGCGGGGGCCTGGGAGCTTTCTTT.

V gene TRBV5-5 combines with J gene TRBJ1-4; D perhaps matches TRBD1 (6 bases). CDR3 length: 15 residues. Between the trimmed V and J ends, which lost 0 bases and 5 bases, there was a span of 11 bases. From germline, CDR1 is SGHKS and CDR2 YYEKEE (reference sequence). The CDR3 region has the DNA TGTGCCAGCAGCTTGGGGGCAGGACAGAATGAAAAACTGTTTTTT. It yields the protein CASSLGAGQNEKLFF.

The V gene is TRBV19, the J gene TRBJ1-5, with D possibly TRBD1 on 6 matching bases. V was pared by 7 bases and J by 3 bases, with 22 bases between. Germline values: CDR1 LNHDA, CDR2 SQIVND (reference sequence). The CDR3 has 17 amino acids. CDR3 loop: CASKPPTGSGNNQPQHF. CDR3 in DNA: TGTGCCAGTAAGCCGCCGACAGGTTCTGGAAACAATCAGCCCCAGCATTTT.

The rearrangement uses TRBV29-1 and TRBJ2-3, with TRBD2 as a possible D gene (5 bases). Germline CDR1 reads SQVTM; CDR2 reads ANQGSEA. The CDR3 length is 17 residues. V shed 3 bases and J shed 2 bases, with 21 bases lying between them. The CDR3 nucleotides read TGCAGCGTTGATCGCCTAGCTCACGGGCCTGTCACAGATACGCAGTATTTT. Translating it yields CSVDRLAHGPVTDTQYF.

The chain joins TRBV5-1 to TRBJ2-1; a possible D gene is TRBD2 (5 bases). Trimming removed 2 bases at V and 6 bases at J, with 9 bases between. The CDR3 consists of 13 residues. Germline lookup yields CDR1 SGHRS and CDR2 YFSETQ. The CDR3 region has the DNA TGCGCCAGCAGCTTTATTGCGGGCAATGAGCAGTTCTTC. It codes for CASSFIAGNEQFF.

The gene calls are TRBV2 and TRBJ2-7, with 9 nucleotides matching TRBD2. V was pared by 7 bases and J by 4 bases, with 14 bases of the junction left unmatched. CDR3 length equals 16 residues. From germline, CDR1 is SNHLY and CDR2 FYNNEI. In DNA, the CDR3 is TGTGCCAGCACATTCTTAGCGGGAGCCCCCTCGTACGAGCAGTACTTC. It is translated as CASTFLAGAPSYEQYF.

The chain links TRBV24-1 to TRBJ2-2, with 11 bases matching TRBD1. The germline V gene encodes CDR1 KGHDR and CDR2 SFDVKD. The CDR3 is 14 amino acids. Unmatched junction bases numbered 5, after V lost 9 bases and J lost 6 bases. The CDR3 region has the DNA TGTGCCACCCGGGGACAGGGGGTCGCCGGGGAGCTGTTTTTT. This encodes CATRGQGVAGELFF.

This chain connects TRBV7-8 to TRBJ1-1; D is possibly TRBD1 (6 bases). The V end lost 5 bases, the J end lost 0 bases, and 10 bases lay between the germline ends. Germline-derived CDR1 and CDR2 are SGHVS and FQNEAQ. The CDR3 consists of 14 residues. In DNA, the CDR3 is TGTGCCAGCAGCGCAGACAGGCTGAACACTGAAGCTTTCTTT. Encoded protein: CASSADRLNTEAFF.